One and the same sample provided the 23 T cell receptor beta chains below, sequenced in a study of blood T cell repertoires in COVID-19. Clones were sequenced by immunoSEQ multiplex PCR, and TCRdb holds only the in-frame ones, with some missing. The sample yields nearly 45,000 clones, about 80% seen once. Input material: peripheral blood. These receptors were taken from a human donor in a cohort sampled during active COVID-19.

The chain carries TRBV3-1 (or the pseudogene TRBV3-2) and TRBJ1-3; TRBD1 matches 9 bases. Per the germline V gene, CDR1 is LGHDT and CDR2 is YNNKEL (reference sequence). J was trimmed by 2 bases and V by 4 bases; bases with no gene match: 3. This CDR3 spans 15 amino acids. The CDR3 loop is CASSPRDRAGNTIYF. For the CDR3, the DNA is TGTGCCAGCAGCCCCCGGGACAGGGCTGGAAACACCATATATTTT.

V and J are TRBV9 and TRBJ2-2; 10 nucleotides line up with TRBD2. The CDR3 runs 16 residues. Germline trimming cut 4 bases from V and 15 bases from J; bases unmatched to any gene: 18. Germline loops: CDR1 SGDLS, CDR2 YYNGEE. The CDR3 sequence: CASSTMSWEREGQVFF. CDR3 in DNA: TGTGCCAGCAGCACAATGAGCTGGGAGCGGGAGGGCCAGGTGTTTTTT.

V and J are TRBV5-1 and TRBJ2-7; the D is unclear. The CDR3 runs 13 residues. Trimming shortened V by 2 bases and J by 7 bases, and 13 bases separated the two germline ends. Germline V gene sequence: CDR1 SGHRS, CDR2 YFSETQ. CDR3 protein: CASSLDDAGEQYF. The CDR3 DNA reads TGCGCCAGCAGCTTAGACGACGCCGGGGAGCAGTACTTC. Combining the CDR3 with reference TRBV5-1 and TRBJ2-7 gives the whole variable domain KAGVTQTPRYLIKTRGQQVTLSCSPISGHRSVSWYQQTPGQGLQFLFEYFSETQRNKGNFPGRFSGRQFSNSRSEMNVSTLELGDSALYLCASSLDDAGEQYFGPGTRLTVT.

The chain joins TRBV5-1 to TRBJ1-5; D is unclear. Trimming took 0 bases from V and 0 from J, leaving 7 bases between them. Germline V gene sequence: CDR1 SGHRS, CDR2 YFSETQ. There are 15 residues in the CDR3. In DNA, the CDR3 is TGCGCCAGCAGCTTGGGGCAGTCTAGCAATCAGCCCCAGCATTTT. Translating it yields CASSLGQSSNQPQHF.

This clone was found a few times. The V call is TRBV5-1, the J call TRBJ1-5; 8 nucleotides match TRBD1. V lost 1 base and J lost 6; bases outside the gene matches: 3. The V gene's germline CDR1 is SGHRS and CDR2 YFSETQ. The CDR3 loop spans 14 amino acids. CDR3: CASSLQGAGQPQHF. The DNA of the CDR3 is TGCGCCAGCAGCTTGCAGGGGGCGGGTCAGCCCCAGCATTTT. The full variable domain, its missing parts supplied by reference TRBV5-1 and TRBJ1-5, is KAGVTQTPRYLIKTRGQQVTLSCSPISGHRSVSWYQQTPGQGLQFLFEYFSETQRNKGNFPGRFSGRQFSNSRSEMNVSTLELGDSALYLCASSLQGAGQPQHFGDGTRLSIL.

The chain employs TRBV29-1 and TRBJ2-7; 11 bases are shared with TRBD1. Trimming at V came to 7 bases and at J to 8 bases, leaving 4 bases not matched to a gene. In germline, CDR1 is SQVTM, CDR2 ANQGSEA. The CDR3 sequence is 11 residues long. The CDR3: CSADRGLKQYF. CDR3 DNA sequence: TGCAGCGCGGACAGGGGGCTCAAGCAGTACTTC.

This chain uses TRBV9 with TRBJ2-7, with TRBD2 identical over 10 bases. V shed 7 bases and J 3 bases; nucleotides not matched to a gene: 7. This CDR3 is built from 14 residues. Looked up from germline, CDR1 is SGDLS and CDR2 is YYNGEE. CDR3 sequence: CASQEREGGYEQYF. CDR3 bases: TGTGCCAGCCAGGAGCGGGAGGGTGGCTACGAGCAGTACTTC. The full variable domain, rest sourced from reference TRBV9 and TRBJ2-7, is DSGVTQTPKHLITATGQRVTLRCSPRSGDLSVYWYQQSLDQGLQFLIQYYNGEERAKGNILERFSAQQFPDLHSELNLSSLELGDSALYFCASQEREGGYEQYFGPGTRLTVT.

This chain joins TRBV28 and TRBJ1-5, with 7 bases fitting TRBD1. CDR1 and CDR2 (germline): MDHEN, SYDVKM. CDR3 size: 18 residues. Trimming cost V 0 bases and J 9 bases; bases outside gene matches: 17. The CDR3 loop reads CASSLWAGGRIKDWPQHF. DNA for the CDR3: TGTGCCAGCAGTTTATGGGCAGGGGGAAGGATTAAGGATTGGCCCCAGCATTTT.

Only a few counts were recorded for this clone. The CDR3 sequence is CASSSGLAGPSTDTQYF. CDR3 DNA sequence: TGTGCCAGCAGTTCCGGACTAGCGGGACCTAGCACAGATACGCAGTATTTT. The rearrangement joins TRBV6-2 or TRBV6-3 to TRBJ2-3; 12 bases agree with TRBD2. Per the germline V gene, CDR1 is MNHEY and CDR2 is SVGEGT. The CDR3 extends over 17 amino acids. V dropped 4 bases and J dropped 0; count of bases not matched to a gene: 5.

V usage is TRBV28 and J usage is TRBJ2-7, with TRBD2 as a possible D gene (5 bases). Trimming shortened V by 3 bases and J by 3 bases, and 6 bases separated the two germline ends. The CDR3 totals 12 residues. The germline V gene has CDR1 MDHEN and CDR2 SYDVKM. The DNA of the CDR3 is TGTGCCAGCAGTTTTGAGGGCTACGAGCAGTACTTC. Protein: CASSFEGYEQYF. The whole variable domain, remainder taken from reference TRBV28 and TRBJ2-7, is DVKVTQSSRYLVKRTGEKVFLECVQDMDHENMFWYRQDPGLGLRLIYFSYDVKMKEKGDIPEGYSVSREKKERFSLILESASTNQTSMYLCASSFEGYEQYFGPGTRLTVT.

The CDR3 DNA reads as TGCGCCAGCAGCCAAGCACCTACCGGGGGGAATGAGCAGTTCTTC. Amino acid sequence: CASSQAPTGGNEQFF. The V gene is TRBV4-1, the J gene TRBJ2-1, with 7 bases fitting TRBD2. Germline CDR1 and CDR2: MGHRA and YSYEKL. The length of the CDR3 is 15 residues. Unmatched junction bases numbered 7, after V lost 1 base and J lost 7 bases.

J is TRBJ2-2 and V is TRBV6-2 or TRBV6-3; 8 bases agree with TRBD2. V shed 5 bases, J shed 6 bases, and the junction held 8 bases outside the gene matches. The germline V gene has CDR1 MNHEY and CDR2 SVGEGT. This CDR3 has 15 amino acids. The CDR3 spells CASSISGDGAGELFF. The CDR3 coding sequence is TGTGCCAGCAGTATTAGCGGGGACGGGGCCGGGGAGCTGTTTTTT.

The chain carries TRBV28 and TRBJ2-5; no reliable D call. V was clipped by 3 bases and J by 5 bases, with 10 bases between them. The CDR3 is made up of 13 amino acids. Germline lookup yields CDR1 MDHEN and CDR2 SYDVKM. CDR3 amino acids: CASSFGPLETQYF. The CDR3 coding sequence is TGTGCCAGCAGTTTTGGGCCGTTGGAGACCCAGTACTTC.

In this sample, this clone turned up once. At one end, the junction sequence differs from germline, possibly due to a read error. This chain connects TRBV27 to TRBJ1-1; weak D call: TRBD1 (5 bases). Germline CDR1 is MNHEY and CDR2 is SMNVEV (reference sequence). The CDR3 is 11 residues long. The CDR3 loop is CLVGGNTEAFF. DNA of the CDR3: TGCTTGGTCGGGGGGAACACTGAAGCTTTCTTT.

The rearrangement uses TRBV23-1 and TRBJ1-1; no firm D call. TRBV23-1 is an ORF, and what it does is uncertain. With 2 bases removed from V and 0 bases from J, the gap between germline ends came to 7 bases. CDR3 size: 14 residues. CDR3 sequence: CASSQPQVNTEAFF. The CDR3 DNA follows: TGCGCCAGCAGTCAACCCCAGGTGAACACTGAAGCTTTCTTT.

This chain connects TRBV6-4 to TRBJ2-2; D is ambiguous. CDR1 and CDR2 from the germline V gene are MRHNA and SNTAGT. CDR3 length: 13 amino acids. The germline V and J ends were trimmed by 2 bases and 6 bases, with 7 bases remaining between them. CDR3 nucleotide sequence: TGTGCCAGCAGTGACGCAGGCGCCGGGGAGCTGTTTTTT. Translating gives CASSDAGAGELFF.

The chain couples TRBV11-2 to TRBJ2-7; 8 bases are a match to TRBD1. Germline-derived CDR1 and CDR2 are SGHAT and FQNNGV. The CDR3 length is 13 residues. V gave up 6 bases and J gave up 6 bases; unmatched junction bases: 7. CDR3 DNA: TGTGCCAGCAGGATGACAGGGGCCGCCGAGCAGTACTTC. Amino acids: CASRMTGAAEQYF.

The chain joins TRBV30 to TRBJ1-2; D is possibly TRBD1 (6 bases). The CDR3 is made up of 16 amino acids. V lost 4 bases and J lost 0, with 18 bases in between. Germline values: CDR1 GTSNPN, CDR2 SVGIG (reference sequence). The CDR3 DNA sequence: TGTGCCTGGACCACGAGGGGGGGATCAGCTAACTATGGCTACACCTTC. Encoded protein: CAWTTRGGSANYGYTF.

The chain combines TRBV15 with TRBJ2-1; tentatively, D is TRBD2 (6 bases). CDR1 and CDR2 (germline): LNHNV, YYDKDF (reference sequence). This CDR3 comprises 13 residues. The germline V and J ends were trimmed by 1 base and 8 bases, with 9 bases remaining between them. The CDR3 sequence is CATSRGRGDEQFF. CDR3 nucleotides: TGTGCCACCAGCAGAGGTCGCGGGGATGAGCAGTTCTTC.

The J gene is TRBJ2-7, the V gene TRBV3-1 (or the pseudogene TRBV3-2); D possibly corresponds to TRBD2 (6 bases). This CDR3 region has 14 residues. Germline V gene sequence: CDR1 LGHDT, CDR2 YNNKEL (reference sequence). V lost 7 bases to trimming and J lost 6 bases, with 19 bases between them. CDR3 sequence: CASKEDWVGGEQYF. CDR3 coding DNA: TGTGCCAGCAAAGAGGATTGGGTGGGGGGCGAGCAGTACTTC.

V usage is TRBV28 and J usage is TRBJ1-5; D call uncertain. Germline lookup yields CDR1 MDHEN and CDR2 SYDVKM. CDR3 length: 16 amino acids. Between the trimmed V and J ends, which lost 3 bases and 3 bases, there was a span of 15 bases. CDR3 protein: CASSLRETSPNQPQHF. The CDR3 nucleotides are TGTGCCAGCAGTTTGAGGGAAACATCGCCCAATCAGCCCCAGCATTTT.

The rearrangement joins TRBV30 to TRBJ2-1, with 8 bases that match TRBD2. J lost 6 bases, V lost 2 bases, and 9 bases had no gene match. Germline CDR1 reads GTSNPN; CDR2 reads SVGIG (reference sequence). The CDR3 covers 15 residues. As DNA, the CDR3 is TGTGCCTGGAGTTGGGGGACTAGTTTAGGCAATGAGCAGTTCTTC. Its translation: CAWSWGTSLGNEQFF. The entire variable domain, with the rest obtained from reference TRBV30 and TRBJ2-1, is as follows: SQTIHQWPATLVQPVGSPLSLECTVEGTSNPNLYWYRQAAGRGLQLLFYSVGIGQISSEVPQNLSASRPQDRQFILSSKKLLLSDSGFYLCAWSWGTSLGNEQFFGPGTRLTVL.

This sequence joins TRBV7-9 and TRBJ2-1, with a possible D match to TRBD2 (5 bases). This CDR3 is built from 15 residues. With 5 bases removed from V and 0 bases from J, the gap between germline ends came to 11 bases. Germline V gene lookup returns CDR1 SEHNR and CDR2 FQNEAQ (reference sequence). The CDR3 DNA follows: TGTGCCAGCAGCCCCAGCGGAAACTCCTACAATGAGCAGTTCTTC. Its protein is CASSPSGNSYNEQFF.